This T cell receptor (beta chain) appears in the sequencing data of a study of blood T cell repertoires in COVID-19. As for the study in general: Sites in the United States, Italy and Spain provided acute and convalescent COVID-19 samples. Nucleic acid was either cDNA or gDNA, and it came from T cells, B-cell-depleted T cells, or PBMCs.

The authors' processing: Cell counts per sample came from amplifying reference gene primers. Sequencing used immunoSEQ multiplex PCR; TCRdb keeps in-frame clones, though not all of them. That table supplies the V and J calls and clone size; D and trimming were determined from the DNA. The repertoire has 250,000 to 300,000 clones, 86% of them found once; the top ten carry 3.6%. Germline V gene data show CDR1 as SGHRS and CDR2 as YFSETQ. CDR3 length: 14 amino acids. V gave up 5 bases and J gave up 2 bases; unmatched junction bases: 2. The rearrangement links TRBV5-1 to TRBJ1-3; 9 bases match TRBD1. The sequencing sample was made of peripheral blood. This clonotype was obtained from a man between 18 and 29 years old with active or convalescent COVID-19. The chain's CDR3 is CASRRDRAGNTIYF. As DNA, the CDR3 is TGCGCCAGCAGACGGGACAGGGCTGGAAACACCATATATTTT.